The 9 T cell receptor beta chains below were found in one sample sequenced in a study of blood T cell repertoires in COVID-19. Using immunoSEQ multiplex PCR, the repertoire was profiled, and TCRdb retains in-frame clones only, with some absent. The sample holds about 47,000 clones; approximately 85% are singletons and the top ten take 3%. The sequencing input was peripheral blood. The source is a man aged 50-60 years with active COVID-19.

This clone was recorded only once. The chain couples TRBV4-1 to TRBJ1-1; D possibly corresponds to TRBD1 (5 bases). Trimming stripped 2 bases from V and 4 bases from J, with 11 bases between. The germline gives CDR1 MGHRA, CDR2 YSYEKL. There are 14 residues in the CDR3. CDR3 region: CASSQQGSSTEAFF. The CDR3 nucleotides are TGCGCCAGCAGCCAACAGGGTTCGAGCACTGAAGCTTTCTTT.

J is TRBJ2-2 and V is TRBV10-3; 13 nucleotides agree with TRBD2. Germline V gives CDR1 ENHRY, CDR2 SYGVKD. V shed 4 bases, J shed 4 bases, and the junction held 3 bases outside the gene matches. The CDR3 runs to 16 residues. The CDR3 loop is CAISGGLAGITGELFF. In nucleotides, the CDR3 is TGTGCCATCAGTGGGGGACTAGCGGGGATCACCGGGGAGCTGTTTTTT.

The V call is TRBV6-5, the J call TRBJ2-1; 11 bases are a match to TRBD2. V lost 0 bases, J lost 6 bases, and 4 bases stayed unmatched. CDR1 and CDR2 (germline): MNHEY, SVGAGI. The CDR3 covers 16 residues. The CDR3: CASSYSVAGGRNEQFF. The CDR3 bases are TGTGCCAGCAGTTACTCTGTAGCGGGGGGGCGCAATGAGCAGTTCTTC.

CDR3 protein: CAWSPSPRGGYTF. The CDR3 bases are TGTGCCTGGAGTCCGAGTCCTCGGGGTGGCTACACCTTC. This chain joins TRBV30 and TRBJ1-2; D gene ambiguous. This CDR3 has 13 amino acids. V gave up 2 bases and J gave up 7 bases, with 14 bases separating them. In germline, CDR1 is GTSNPN, CDR2 SVGIG (reference sequence). Complete variable domain (other parts from reference TRBV30 and TRBJ1-2): SQTIHQWPATLVQPVGSPLSLECTVEGTSNPNLYWYRQAAGRGLQLLFYSVGIGQISSEVPQNLSASRPQDRQFILSSKKLLLSDSGFYLCAWSPSPRGGYTFGSGTRLTVV.

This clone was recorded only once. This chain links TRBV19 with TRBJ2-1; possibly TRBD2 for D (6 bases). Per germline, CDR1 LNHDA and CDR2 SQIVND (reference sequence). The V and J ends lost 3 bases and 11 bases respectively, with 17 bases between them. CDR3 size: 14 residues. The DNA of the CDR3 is TGTGCCAGTAGTATCCAACGGGACTCCGGGCAGCAGTTCTTC. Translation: CASSIQRDSGQQFF.

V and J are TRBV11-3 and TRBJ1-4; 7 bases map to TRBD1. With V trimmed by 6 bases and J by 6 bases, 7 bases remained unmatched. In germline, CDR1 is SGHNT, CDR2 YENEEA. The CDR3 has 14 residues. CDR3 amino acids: CASSFMGTDEKLFF. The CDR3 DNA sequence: TGTGCCAGCAGTTTCATGGGGACAGATGAAAAACTGTTTTTT.

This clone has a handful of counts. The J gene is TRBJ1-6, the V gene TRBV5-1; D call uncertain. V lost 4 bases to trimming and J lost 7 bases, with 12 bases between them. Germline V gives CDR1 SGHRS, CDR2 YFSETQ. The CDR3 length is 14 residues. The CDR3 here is CASSRERANSPLHF. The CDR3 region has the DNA TGCGCCAGCAGCCGGGAGAGGGCAAATTCACCCCTCCACTTT.

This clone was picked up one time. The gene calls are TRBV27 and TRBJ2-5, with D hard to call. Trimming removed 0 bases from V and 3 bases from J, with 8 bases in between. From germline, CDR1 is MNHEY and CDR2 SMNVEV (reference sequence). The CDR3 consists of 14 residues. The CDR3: CASSLSKPKETQYF. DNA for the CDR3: TGTGCCAGCAGTTTATCGAAGCCGAAAGAGACCCAGTACTTC.

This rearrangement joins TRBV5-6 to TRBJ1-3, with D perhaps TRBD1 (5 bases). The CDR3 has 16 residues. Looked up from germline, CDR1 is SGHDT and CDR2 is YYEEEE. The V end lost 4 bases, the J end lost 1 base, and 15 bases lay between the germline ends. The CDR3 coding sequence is TGTGCCAGCAGCGGCAGGGTCCCTTGGTCTGGAAACACCATATATTTT. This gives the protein CASSGRVPWSGNTIYF.